One TCR beta chain is described in this entry. Its cognate antigen is unknown. This CDR3 contains 15 residues. V dropped 2 bases and J dropped 2; count of bases not matched to a gene: 3. From germline, CDR1 is SGHRS and CDR2 YFSETQ. This sample stems from a study of beta chain features in type 1 diabetes. General study points: Whether TCRB rearrangement is influenced by HLA type went unresolved here.

Isolated RNA was reverse transcribed in full, so expressed TCRB transcripts were sequenced. The method was immunoSEQ multiplex PCR; TCRdb's version includes in-frame clones alone and lacks a portion of them. The sample lists fewer than 250,000 clones, roughly 13% seen once, with about 0.03% in the top ten. Sequenced: naive CD4+ T cells from blood. The sequence was collected from a woman aged 35 to 49 in good health. The chain joins TRBV5-1 to TRBJ2-1; 8 bases agree with TRBD2. The CDR3 is CASSLSGGPYNEQFF. CDR3 bases: TGCGCCAGCAGCTTAAGCGGGGGACCCTACAATGAGCAGTTCTTC. The variable domain in full, completed from reference TRBV5-1 and TRBJ2-1, reads KAGVTQTPRYLIKTRGQQVTLSCSPISGHRSVSWYQQTPGQGLQFLFEYFSETQRNKGNFPGRFSGRQFSNSRSEMNVSTLELGDSALYLCASSLSGGPYNEQFFGPGTRLTVL.